This entry concerns a single TCR beta chain. Clones were sequenced by immunoSEQ multiplex PCR, and TCRdb holds only the in-frame ones, with some missing. The sample lists approximately 280,000 clones, about 90% occurring once. Grouping used clinical history reported by participants in a survey and questionnaire. The data were obtained in a study of blood T cell repertoires in COVID-19. Sequencing used PBMCs or T cells enriched from blood (not recorded which). This receptor was obtained from a woman aged 55 to 70 who had recovered from COVID-19.

The CDR3 sequence: CASSTGLAADNEQFF. CDR3 bases: TGTGCCAGTAGTACGGGACTAGCGGCTGACAATGAGCAGTTCTTC. The rearrangement uses TRBV19 and TRBJ2-1, with 11 bases lining up with TRBD2. Germline V CDR1 and CDR2: LNHDA, SQIVND (reference sequence). V shed 4 bases, J shed 5 bases, and the junction held 4 bases outside the gene matches. The CDR3 sequence is 15 residues long.